The present T cell receptor beta chain was sequenced within a study of Graves' ophthalmopathy and Graves' hyperthyroidism (dated by TCRdb to about 2018). In terms of the full investigation: Peripheral blood was collected at initial diagnosis, before any treatment. A discovery set of 90 to 100 patients (around 44 ophthalmopathy, some 58 stable hyperthyroidism) was enrolled to explore V-J signatures distinguishing ophthalmopathy from hyperthyroidism. To tell Graves' ophthalmopathy apart from Graves' hyperthyroidism, and to predict which patients would progress to ophthalmopathy, the study relied on TCR beta repertoire signatures. The independent validation cohort included 18 to 20 hyperthyroidism patients plus 17 patients who later progressed from hyperthyroidism to ophthalmopathy. In more than five hyperthyroidism patients, the T-cell repertoires found in thyroid tissue were compared with those found in blood. In total, 135 blood samples were TCR-sequenced: 40 to 45 ophthalmopathy, some 80 hyperthyroidism and about 17 hyperthyroidism-to-ophthalmopathy patients. After sampling, hyperthyroidism patients received methimazole starting at 30 mg daily, and ophthalmopathy patients received high-dose intravenous methylprednisolone. Study-level results and caveats: In validation, the model predicted ophthalmopathy progression with 70.59% sensitivity and around 72% specificity; approximately 12 predicted patients were CT-confirmed with GO in a median of 6.5 months. Most of the expanded thyroid clonotypes with a frequency above 0.001 were also detected in blood, and it was suggested that the thyroid immune response may be reflected by blood repertoires. Ophthalmopathy was separated from stable hyperthyroidism by the 13-signature model with around 89% sensitivity and 81% to 84% specificity in cross-validation and with 80%/75% in the test set. Sample size was not statistically predetermined, and group allocation was not concealed from the investigators.

CDR1 SGHNT and CDR2 YYREEE were looked up in the germline V gene (reference sequence). There are 16 amino acids in the CDR3, from cysteine to phenylalanine inclusive. The DNA shown is the 48-base CDR3, in frame from base 1. Germline trimming amounts to 3 bases on V and 2 bases on J, with 9 as the count of junction bases outside the gene matches. For repertoire sequencing, the TCR beta CDR3 regions were amplified from RNA transcripts. HTBI primers and the Qiagen OneStep RT-PCR kit were used in a first-round RT-PCR, which was followed by a second-round multiplex PCR, size selection and purification. Sequencing of the libraries was carried out on an Illumina HiSeq2000 in paired-end mode with 100 bp reads. In the authors' own workflow: SOAPnuke was used for read processing, and reads with adapters, uncalled bases, a mean Phred below 15, or no exact constant-primer or identifier match were discarded. COPE v1.2.5 was used to merge the high-quality paired reads. Clonotypes were defined as unique nucleotide sequences and were aligned to IMGT TRB V, D and J references using MiTCR v1.1. Analysis was restricted to V-J combinations with a frequency above 0.0001, which covered roughly 99% of repertoires. For each V-J combination, a TCR clonal expansion and chaos score was defined as F50 clonal expansion divided by the chaos observed in the TCRdist matrix. Welch's t-statistics and random forest were used to reduce the features to approximately 13 V-J combinations, which were then used as input to a naive Bayes classifier. Thyroid-blood repertoire similarity was quantified with the Morisita-Horn index. The public sequencing data were trimmed at Q25 with fastp and processed into clonotypes with MiXCR by TCRdb, which kept only in-frame beta chains. Here each entry gathers all rows of one CDR3 protein and keeps the most common genes and DNA. V and J calls and clone size were set by TCRdb, not the authors. This sample lists approximately 700,000 distinct CDR3 sequences; 35% to 45% were detected once. 2.5% to 3.5% of the sample comes from the top ten.

Ophthalmopathy patients had moderately to severely active disease, Clinical Activity Score of at least 3, NOSPECS grade of at least 4, and disease duration under 3 months. Patients were excluded if they had other autoimmune diseases, uncontrolled infections, pregnancy or lactation. Diagnosis relied on clinical symptoms, serum thyroxine, TRAb, thyroid ultrasound and orbital computed tomography. Using Ficoll-Paque density gradient centrifugation, PBMCs were isolated from over 8.5 ml of fresh peripheral blood. Total RNA was extracted using Trizol reagent, and RNA quality was checked on an Agilent 2100 Bioanalyzer. This clonotype has only a few counts. Its specific antigen is unknown. Nothing much larger sits one base from this clone, and base qualities are not available.

The sequenced sample was peripheral blood. The rearrangement joined TRBV5-4 to TRBJ2-7, and 9 bases in between align with TRBD1. The TCR comes from an adult man with Graves' ophthalmopathy. The nucleotide sequence reads as follows: TGTGCCAGCAGCTCCCCTGGACAGGGGAACACCTACGAGCAGTACTTC. It translates as CASSSPGQGNTYEQYF.